Below are 22 T cell receptor beta chains sequenced from a single sample in a study of tumor and adjacent non-tumor tissue in lung cancer. The template was RNA from unsorted bulk tissue. This non-tumor lung sample came from over 3 cm beyond the tumor edge. The library came from three nested PCR rounds adapted from ARM-PCR protocols. TCRdb processed the multiplex PCR reads anew with MiXCR; each CDR3 protein has one entry. The sample holds 90,000 to 100,000 distinct CDR3 sequences, approximately 80% seen once. The specimen was distant non-tumor lung tissue. The source is a man aged 55 to 70 with small cell lung cancer.

As for this clonotype: A read error may account for a junction end that differs from germline. The chain is built from TRBV6-5 and TRBJ2-6; D gene unclear. This CDR3 has 11 residues. CDR1 and CDR2 from the germline V gene are MNHEY and SVGAGI. The CDR3, as DNA: TGTGTCAGCACGTTCGGCGATACGCATTATTTC. Translating it yields CVSTFGDTHYF.

This clonotype came up once. Sequence at one end of the junction differs from germline and may be a read error. The V gene is TRBV28, the J gene TRBJ1-1; TRBD1 might be the D (6 bases). CDR3 length: 14 residues. Germline V gene lookup returns CDR1 MDHEN and CDR2 SYDVKM. This CDR3 is CASSHTRGTTEAIF. The DNA for the CDR3 is TGTGCCAGCAGTCATACGAGGGGGACCACTGAAGCTATCTTC. Looking up the rest from reference TRBV28 and TRBJ1-1 gives the full variable domain: DVKVTQSSRYLVKRTGEKVFLECVQDMDHENMFWYRQDPGLGLRLIYFSYDVKMKEKGDIPEGYSVSREKKERFSLILESASTNQTSMYLCASSHTRGTTEAIFGQGTRLTVV.

In regard to this clonotype: A much larger clone is a single base away; this may be a read error. The chain is built from TRBV5-1 and TRBJ2-3, with no clear D. The J call may be in error: the DNA end matches TRBJ1-5 better. The CDR3 has 15 amino acids. Germline V gene data show CDR1 as SGHRS and CDR2 as YFSETQ. The CDR3 is CASSPGRALTYTQHF. The CDR3 DNA follows: TGCGCCAGCAGCCCCGGGAGGGCCTTAACATATACGCAGCATTTT.

Points on this clonotype: The missing conserved phenylalanine or tryptophan at the end of this CDR3 makes a read error likely. V is TRBV6-6 and J is TRBJ1-6; the D gene is possibly TRBD1 (6 bases). The CDR3 is 14 amino acids. Between the trimmed V and J ends, which lost 8 bases and 9 bases, there was a span of 17 bases. Germline V gene sequence: CDR1 MNHNY, CDR2 SVGAGI (reference sequence). Here the CDR3 DNA reads TGTGCCAGCTGTGATAACAGGGATTCTTCACCCCTCCACCTT. Translating it yields CASCDNRDSSPLHL.

V is TRBV29-1 and J is TRBJ1-1, with TRBD1 matching 7 bases. Per the germline V gene, CDR1 is SQVTM and CDR2 is ANQGSEA. The CDR3 runs to 15 residues. The CDR3 here is CGVVLGGEVRGEAFF. The DNA for the CDR3 is TGCGGTGTTGTATTAGGGGGCGAGGTACGCGGTGAAGCTTTCTTT.

As for this clonotype: Its ends do not fully match the called genes, so a read error is possible. The rearrangement uses TRBV11-2 and TRBJ1-3; D is unclear. The CDR3 contains 15 residues. The germline V gene encodes CDR1 SGHAT and CDR2 FQNNGV. The CDR3 protein is CASNQGAFSGNTIFF. DNA of the CDR3: TGTGCCAGCAACCAAGGCGCTTTCTCTGGAAACACCATATTTTTT.

The chain recombines TRBV20-1 with TRBJ2-7; TRBD1 might be the D (6 bases). Germline values: CDR1 DFQATT, CDR2 SNEGSKA (reference sequence). The ends were cut back, 0 bases at V and 5 bases at J, with 20 bases in the middle. This CDR3 has 16 amino acids. CDR3 protein: CSARDRDRLTTDEQYF. The DNA of the CDR3 is TGCAGTGCTAGAGATCGTGACAGGCTTACCACCGACGAGCAGTACTTC.

For this clonotype: The junction does not match germline at one end; this may be a read error. The V and J genes are TRBV12-3 or TRBV12-4 and TRBJ2-1; 9 nucleotides align to TRBD1. The CDR3 is made up of 18 amino acids. The CDR3 region is CAGSHKAPGQGSYNEQFF. CDR3 in DNA: TGCGCCGGCAGCCACAAAGCCCCGGGACAGGGCTCCTACAATGAGCAGTTCTTC.

This clonotype was detected only a few times. Germline is not matched at one junction end, which may reflect a read error. The chain recombines TRBV11-3 with TRBJ2-2, with D possibly matching TRBD2 (6 bases). Germline V gives CDR1 SGHNT, CDR2 YENEEA. The CDR3 spans 15 residues. CDR3 loop: CVSSYGSGGTGELFF. As DNA, the CDR3 is TGTGTCAGCAGCTACGGTAGTGGAGGGACCGGGGAGCTGTTTTTT.

In this sample, this clonotype turned up a few times. A single base separates this from a much larger clone, so it may be a read error. The gene calls are TRBV6-5 and TRBJ2-7, with D perhaps TRBD1 (6 bases). CDR1 MNHEY and CDR2 SVGAGI come from the germline V gene. The CDR3 is 14 residues long. The CDR3 DNA reads TGTGCCAGCAGCCAACACAGGGCGACCTACGAGCAGTGCTTC. Translation gives CASSQHRATYEQCF.

In the case of this clonotype: A read error may produce the germline difference seen at one junction end. The chain has TRBV11-2 and TRBJ2-2; D possibly corresponds to TRBD2 (5 bases). This CDR3 contains 13 residues. Looked up from germline, CDR1 is SGHAT and CDR2 is FQNNGV. Here the CDR3 reads CACSHVVTGELFF. The CDR3 bases are TGTGCCTGCAGCCATGTAGTTACCGGGGAGTTGTTTTTT.

For this clonotype: An end of the junction differs from the germline gene, which may be a read error. This chain uses TRBV29-1 with TRBJ2-1; D is possibly TRBD2 (5 bases). The CDR3 loop spans 14 amino acids. Germline lookup yields CDR1 SQVTM and CDR2 ANQGSEA. The DNA of the CDR3 is TGCAGCGTTGTGCCGGGAACGGTAGACAATGAGGAGTTCTTC. Translation gives CSVVPGTVDNEEFF.

Details on this clonotype: A much larger clone differs by one base, so this may be a read error. The J gene is TRBJ2-7, the V gene TRBV6-5; possible D gene TRBD2, 5 bases. The CDR3 spans 14 residues. V was shortened by 4 bases and J by 0 bases, with 10 bases between the two germline ends. Germline V gene lookup returns CDR1 MNHEY and CDR2 SVGAGI. The CDR3: CASSSEDGSYEQYF. CDR3 DNA: TGTGCCAGCAGTTCGGAGGACGGCTCCTACGAGCAGTACTTC.

Points on this clonotype: It may be a read error: a sequence one base away is much more abundant. The chain has TRBV20-1 and TRBJ1-1; D may be TRBD1 (5 bases). This CDR3 has 13 amino acids. CDR1 DFQATT and CDR2 SNEGSKA come from the germline V gene (reference sequence). Between the trimmed V and J ends, which lost 4 bases and 5 bases, there was a span of 14 bases. The CDR3 DNA sequence: TGCAGTGCTAAATTGGACAATGGAACTGAAGCTTTCTTT. This sequence encodes CSAKLDNGTEAFF.

Comments on this clonotype: The final CDR3 position lacks the conserved phenylalanine or tryptophan, pointing to a likely read error. The chain combines TRBV20-1 with TRBJ2-7; maybe TRBD2 (6 bases). CDR3 length: 13 amino acids. CDR1 and CDR2 from the germline V gene are DFQATT and SNEGSKA (reference sequence). The DNA of the CDR3 is TGCAGTGCTAGAGATATGCGGGGCTACGTGCAGTACCTC. This sequence encodes CSARDMRGYVQYL.

With respect to this clonotype: A read error is possible here, since a much larger clone lies one base away. The chain joins TRBV5-1 to TRBJ2-3; D uncertain. Per germline, CDR1 SGHRS and CDR2 YFSETQ. The CDR3 loop spans 17 amino acids. Between the trimmed V and J ends, which lost 2 bases and 1 base, there was a span of 17 bases. CDR3 sequence (DNA): TGCGCCAGCAGCTTTATTGGCTTAAGAGCCGGCACAGATACGCAGTATTTT. This translates into CASSFIGLRAGTDTQYF.

A single count supports this clonotype. V usage is TRBV10-1 and J usage is TRBJ2-1; the D gene is possibly TRBD2 (5 bases). V dropped 3 bases and J dropped 4 bases, with 13 bases sitting between them. The CDR3 loop spans 15 amino acids. Germline V CDR1 and CDR2: WNHNN, SYGVQD (reference sequence). As DNA, the CDR3 is TGCGCCAGCAGTGACCGAGTGGGAGCTTACAATGAGCAGTTCTTC. Translation: CASSDRVGAYNEQFF.

Details on this clonotype: The junction shows a germline mismatch at one end, possibly a read error. The V and J genes are TRBV29-1 and TRBJ2-5; 7 bases map to TRBD1. The CDR3 runs 13 residues. Germline V lookup: CDR1 SQVTM, CDR2 ANQGSEA. The CDR3 DNA follows: TGCAGCGTTGACCCAGGACAGGAAGAGAGCCAGTACTTC. It codes for CSVDPGQEESQYF.

Of note for this clonotype: Just one base apart from a much larger clone, this may be a read error. V gene TRBV4-2 combines with J gene TRBJ2-1, with a tentative D call TRBD1 (6 bases). CDR1 is LGHNA and CDR2 is YNFKEQ in the germline V gene. This CDR3 is 14 amino acids long. Here the CDR3 reads CAGSRETGYNEQFF. The CDR3 coding sequence is TGTGCCGGCAGCCGCGAAACAGGGTACAATGAGCAGTTCTTC.

This clonotype has only a few counts. A much larger clone sits a single nucleotide away, making a read error possible. Because the CDR3 is missing its conserved closing phenylalanine or tryptophan, this is likely a read error. The rearrangement joins TRBV5-1 to TRBJ1-1; a possible D gene is TRBD1 (6 bases). V was shortened by 0 bases and J by 1 base, with 13 bases between the two germline ends. The germline gives CDR1 SGHRS, CDR2 YFSETQ. CDR3 size: 16 residues. This chain's CDR3 is CASSLGRQATNTEAFL. CDR3 sequence (DNA): TGCGCCAGCAGCTTGGGTCGACAGGCAACGAACACTGAAGCTTTCCTT.

This clonotype has at least ten counts. The genes are TRBV5-5 and TRBJ2-2; 7 positions match TRBD2. The CDR3 totals 16 residues. Germline-derived CDR1 and CDR2 are SGHKS and YYEKEE (reference sequence). J lost 3 bases, V lost 6 bases, and 11 bases had no gene match. The CDR3 here is CASTNRGDGDTGELFF. In nucleotides, the CDR3 is TGTGCCAGCACCAATCGGGGGGACGGTGACACCGGGGAGCTGTTTTTT.

A note on this clonotype: One end of the junction varies from germline; a read error may be responsible. The chain carries TRBV11-3 and TRBJ2-2, with D maybe TRBD2 (6 bases). Germline V lookup: CDR1 SGHNT, CDR2 YENEEA. This CDR3 region has 15 residues. The chain's CDR3 is CVSSYGSGGIGELFF. CDR3 DNA: TGTGTCAGCAGCTACGGTAGCGGAGGGATCGGGGAGCTGTTTTTT.